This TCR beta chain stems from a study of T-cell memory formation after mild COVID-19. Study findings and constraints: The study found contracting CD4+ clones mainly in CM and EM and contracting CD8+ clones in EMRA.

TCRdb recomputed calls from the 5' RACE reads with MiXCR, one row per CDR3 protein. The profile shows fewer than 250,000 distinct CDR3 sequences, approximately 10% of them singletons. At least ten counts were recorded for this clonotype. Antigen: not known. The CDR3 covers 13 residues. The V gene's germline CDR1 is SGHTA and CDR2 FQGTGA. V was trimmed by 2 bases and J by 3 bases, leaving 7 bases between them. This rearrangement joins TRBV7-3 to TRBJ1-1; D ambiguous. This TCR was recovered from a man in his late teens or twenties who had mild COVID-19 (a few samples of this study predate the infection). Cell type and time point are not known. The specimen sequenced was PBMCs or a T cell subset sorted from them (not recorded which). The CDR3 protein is CASSLYSHTEAFF. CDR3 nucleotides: TGTGCCAGCAGCTTATACAGCCACACTGAAGCTTTCTTT.